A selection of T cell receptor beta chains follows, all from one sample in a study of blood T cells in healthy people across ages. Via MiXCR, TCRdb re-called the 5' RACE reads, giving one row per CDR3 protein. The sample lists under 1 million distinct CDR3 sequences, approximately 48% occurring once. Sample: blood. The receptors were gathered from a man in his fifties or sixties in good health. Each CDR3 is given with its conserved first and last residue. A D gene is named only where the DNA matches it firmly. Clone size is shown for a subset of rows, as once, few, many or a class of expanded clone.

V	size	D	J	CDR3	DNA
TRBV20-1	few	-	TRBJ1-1	CSAPIPPRDTEAFF	TGCAGTGCTCCTATCCCCCCACGGGACACTGAAGCTTTCTTT
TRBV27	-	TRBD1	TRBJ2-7	CASSLFSPQTGKSYEQYF	TGTGCCAGCAGTTTATTTTCCCCTCAGACAGGGAAGTCCTACGAGCAGTACTTC
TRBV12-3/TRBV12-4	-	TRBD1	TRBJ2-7	CASRSDRLYEQYF	TGTGCCAGCAGGTCGGACAGGCTCTATGAGCAGTACTTC
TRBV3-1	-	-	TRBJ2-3	CASSQTADTQYF	TGTGCCAGCAGTCAGACAGCAGATACGCAGTATTTT
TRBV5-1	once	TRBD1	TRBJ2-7	CASSYRGDSSYEQYF	TGCGCCAGCAGTTACAGGGGGGACAGCTCCTACGAGCAGTACTTC
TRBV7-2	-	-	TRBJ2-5	CASSLALGGGEQYF	TGTGCCAGCAGCTTAGCGTTGGGGGGCGGTGAGCAGTACTTC
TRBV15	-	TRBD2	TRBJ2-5	CATSRDSSGGEETQYF	TGTGCCACCAGCAGAGATTCTAGCGGGGGTGAGGAGACCCAGTACTTC
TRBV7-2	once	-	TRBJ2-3	CASSLINSRVATDTQYF	TGTGCCAGCAGCTTAATAAACAGCCGAGTGGCCACAGATACGCAGTATTTT
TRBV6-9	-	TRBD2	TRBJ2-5	CASRDPRGLGKETQYF	TGTGCCAGCAGGGACCCTCGGGGACTAGGAAAAGAGACCCAGTACTTC
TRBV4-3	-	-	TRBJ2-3	CASIQDGQNTQYF	TGCGCCAGCATCCAAGATGGGCAGAATACACAGTATTTT
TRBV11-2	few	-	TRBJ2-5	CASSSAIVVPLETQYF	TGTGCCAGCAGCTCCGCTATAGTAGTACCTCTGGAGACCCAGTACTTC
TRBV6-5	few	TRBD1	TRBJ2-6	CASSYGDRALSGANVLTF	TGTGCCAGCAGTTACGGGGACAGGGCTTTGTCTGGGGCCAACGTCCTGACTTTC
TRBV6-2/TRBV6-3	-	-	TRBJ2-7	CASSPTGLTSYEQYF	TGTGCCAGCAGCCCTACAGGGCTTACCTCCTACGAGCAGTACTTC
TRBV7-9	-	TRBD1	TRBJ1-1	CASSALGQANTEAFF	TGTGCCAGCAGCGCCTTAGGACAGGCGAACACTGAAGCTTTCTTT
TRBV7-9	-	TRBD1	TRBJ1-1	CASSSGTGVVIDGAFF	TGTGCCAGCAGCTCCGGGACAGGGGTTGTTATTGACGGGGCTTTCTTT
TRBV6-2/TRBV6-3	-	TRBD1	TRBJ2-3	CACSYGTGTWDTQYF	TGTGCCTGCAGTTACGGGACAGGGACCTGGGATACGCAGTATTTT